This T cell receptor beta chain appears in the sequencing data of a study of PD-1 blockade in classical Hodgkin lymphoma. The table came from immunoSEQ multiplex PCR; TCRdb's copy has only in-frame clones and leaves some out. This table has over 20,000 clones, around 85% appearing once. This clone was observed a few times. Time point defined: cycle 4 day 1 (C4D1), after 5 to 7 weeks of nivolumab. There was relapse after autologous stem cell transplantation in every patient, and there was variation in brentuximab vedotin exposure. This CDR3 is 14 amino acids long. Germline assignment: CDR1 MNHEY and CDR2 SVGAGI. V lost 6 bases to trimming and J lost 6 bases; unmatched junction nucleotides: 7.

The sequences come from peripheral blood mononuclear cells (PBMCs), collected before the fourth cycle of nivolumab. The chain has TRBV6-5 and TRBJ1-5, with 8 positions matching TRBD1. This sequence originates from a human donor with classical Hodgkin lymphoma. This CDR3 is CASRKTGVGQPQHF. For the CDR3, the DNA is TGTGCCAGCAGGAAGACAGGGGTAGGTCAGCCCCAGCATTTT.